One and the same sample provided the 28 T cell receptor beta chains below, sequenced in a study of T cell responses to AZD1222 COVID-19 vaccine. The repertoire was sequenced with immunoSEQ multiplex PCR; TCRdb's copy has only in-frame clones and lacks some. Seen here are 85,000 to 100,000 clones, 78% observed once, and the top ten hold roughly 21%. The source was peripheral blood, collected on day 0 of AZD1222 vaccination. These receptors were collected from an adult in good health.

In DNA, the CDR3 is TGTGCCAGCAGCCCCTCCGGGACAGCCTACGAGCAGTACTTC. Its protein is CASSPSGTAYEQYF. This sequence joins TRBV9 and TRBJ2-7; TRBD1 agrees at 7 bases. The trim removed 4 bases at V and 2 bases at J, leaving 6 bases unmatched. This CDR3 has 14 residues. Germline lookup yields CDR1 SGDLS and CDR2 YYNGEE.

The CDR3 region has the DNA TGTGCCAGCAGCTTAGGTTACAGGGGGTCTGGAAACACCATATATTTT. This translates into CASSLGYRGSGNTIYF. This rearrangement joins TRBV7-8 to TRBJ1-3; the match to TRBD1 covers 8 bases. CDR3 length: 16 residues. CDR1 is SGHVS, CDR2 FQNEAQ, per germline. The J segment lost 1 base and the V segment lost 1 base, leaving 3 bases of the junction unmatched.

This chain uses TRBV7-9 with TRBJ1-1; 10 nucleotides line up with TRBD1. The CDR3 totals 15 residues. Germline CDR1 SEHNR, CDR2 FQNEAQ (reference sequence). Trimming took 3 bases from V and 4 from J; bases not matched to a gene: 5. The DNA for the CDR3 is TGTGCCAGCAGCTTCTACGGGACAGGGGTCACTGAAGCTTTCTTT. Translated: CASSFYGTGVTEAFF.

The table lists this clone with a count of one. CDR3 coding DNA: TGTGCCAGCAGCCAAATTGGCGGGAGGGTGGAGACCCAGTACTTC. This codes for CASSQIGGRVETQYF. V usage is TRBV3-1 (or the pseudogene TRBV3-2) and J usage is TRBJ2-5, with 9 nucleotides matching TRBD2. Per the germline V gene, CDR1 is LGHDT and CDR2 is YNNKEL (reference sequence). There are 15 residues in the CDR3. V dropped 2 bases and J dropped 5; count of bases not matched to a gene: 6.

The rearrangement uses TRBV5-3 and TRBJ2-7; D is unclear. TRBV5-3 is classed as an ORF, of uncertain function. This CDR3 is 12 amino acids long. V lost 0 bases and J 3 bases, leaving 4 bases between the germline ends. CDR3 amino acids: CARSLEFYEQYF. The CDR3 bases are TGTGCCAGAAGCTTGGAGTTCTACGAGCAGTACTTC.

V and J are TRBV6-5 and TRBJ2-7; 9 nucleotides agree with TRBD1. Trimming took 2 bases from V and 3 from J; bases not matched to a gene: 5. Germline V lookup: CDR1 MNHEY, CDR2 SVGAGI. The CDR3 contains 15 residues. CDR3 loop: CASSYTGGDYYEQYF. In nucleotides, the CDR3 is TGTGCCAGCAGTTACACAGGGGGCGACTACTACGAGCAGTACTTC.

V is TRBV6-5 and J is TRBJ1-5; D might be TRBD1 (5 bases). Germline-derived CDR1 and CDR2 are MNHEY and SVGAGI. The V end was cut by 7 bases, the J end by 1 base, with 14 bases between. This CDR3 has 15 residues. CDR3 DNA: TGTGCCAGCAAAGAAGGGGTCTGGAGCAATCAGCCCCAGCATTTT. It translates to CASKEGVWSNQPQHF.

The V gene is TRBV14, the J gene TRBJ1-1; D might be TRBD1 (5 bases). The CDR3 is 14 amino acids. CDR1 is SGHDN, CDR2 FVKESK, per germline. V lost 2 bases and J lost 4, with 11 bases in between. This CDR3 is CASSQTDGGTEAFF. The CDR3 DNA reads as TGTGCCAGCAGCCAAACGGACGGGGGCACTGAAGCTTTCTTT. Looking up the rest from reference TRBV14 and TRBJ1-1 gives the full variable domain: EAGVTQFPSHSVIEKGQTVTLRCDPISGHDNLYWYRRVMGKEIKFLLHFVKESKQDESGMPNNRFLAERTGGTYSTLKVQPAELEDSGVYFCASSQTDGGTEAFFGQGTRLTVV.

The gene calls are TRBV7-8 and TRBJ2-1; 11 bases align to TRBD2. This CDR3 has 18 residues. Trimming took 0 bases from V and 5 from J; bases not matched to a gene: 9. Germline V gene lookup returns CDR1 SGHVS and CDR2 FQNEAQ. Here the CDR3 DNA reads TGTGCCAGCAGCTTAGCTGAGTGGGCTAGCGGGAGGAACAATGAGCAGTTCTTC. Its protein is CASSLAEWASGRNNEQFF.

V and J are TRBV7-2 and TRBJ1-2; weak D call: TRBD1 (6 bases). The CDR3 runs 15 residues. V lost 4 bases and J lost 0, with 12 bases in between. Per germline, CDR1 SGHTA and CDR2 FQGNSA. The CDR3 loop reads CASSSHRETNYGYTF. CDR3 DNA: TGTGCCAGCAGCTCCCACAGGGAAACTAACTATGGCTACACCTTC. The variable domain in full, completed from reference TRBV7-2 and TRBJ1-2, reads GAGVSQSPSNKVTEKGKDVELRCDPISGHTALYWYRQSLGQGLEFLIYFQGNSAPDKSGLPSDRFSAERTGGSVSTLTIQRTQQEDSAVYLCASSSHRETNYGYTFGSGTRLTVV.

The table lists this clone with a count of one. This CDR3 reads CASSQDLFVAGNQPQHF. The CDR3 DNA reads as TGCGCCAGCAGCCAAGATCTATTTGTCGCAGGGAATCAGCCCCAGCATTTT. The chain is built from TRBV4-3 and TRBJ1-5; TRBD1 is a possible D gene (5 bases). Germline CDR1 LGHNA, CDR2 YSLEER. This CDR3 is 17 amino acids long. Trimming left V 0 bases short and J 4 bases short, with 16 bases between.

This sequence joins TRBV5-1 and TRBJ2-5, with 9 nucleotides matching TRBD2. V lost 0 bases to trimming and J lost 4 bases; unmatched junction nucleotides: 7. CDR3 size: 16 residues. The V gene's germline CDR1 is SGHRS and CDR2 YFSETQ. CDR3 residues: CASSLGPPAGGETQYF. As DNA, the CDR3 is TGCGCCAGCAGCTTGGGACCGCCAGCGGGGGGAGAGACCCAGTACTTC.

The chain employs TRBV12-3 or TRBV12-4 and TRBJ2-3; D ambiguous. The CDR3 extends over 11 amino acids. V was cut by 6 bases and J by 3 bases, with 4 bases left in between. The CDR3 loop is CASSYTDTQYF. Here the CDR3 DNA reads TGTGCCAGCAGCTATACAGATACGCAGTATTTT.

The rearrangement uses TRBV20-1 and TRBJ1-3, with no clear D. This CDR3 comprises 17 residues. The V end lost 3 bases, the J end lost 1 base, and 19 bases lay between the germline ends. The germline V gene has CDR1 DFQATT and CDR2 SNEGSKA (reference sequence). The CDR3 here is CSASFPSGETSGNTIYF. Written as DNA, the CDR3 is TGCAGTGCTAGTTTCCCCAGCGGCGAAACATCTGGAAACACCATATATTTT.

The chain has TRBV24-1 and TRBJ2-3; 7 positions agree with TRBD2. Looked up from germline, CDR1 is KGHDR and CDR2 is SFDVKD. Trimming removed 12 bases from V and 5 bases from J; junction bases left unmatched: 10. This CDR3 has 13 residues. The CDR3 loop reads CAASSAGVDTQYF. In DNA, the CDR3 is TGTGCCGCTTCCTCCGCGGGGGTAGATACGCAGTATTTT.

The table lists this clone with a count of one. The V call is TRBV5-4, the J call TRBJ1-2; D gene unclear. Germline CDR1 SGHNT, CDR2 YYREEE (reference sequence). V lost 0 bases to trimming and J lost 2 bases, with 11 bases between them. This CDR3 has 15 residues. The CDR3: CASSLVGGKNYGYTF. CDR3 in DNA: TGTGCCAGCAGCTTGGTAGGAGGTAAAAACTATGGCTACACCTTC.

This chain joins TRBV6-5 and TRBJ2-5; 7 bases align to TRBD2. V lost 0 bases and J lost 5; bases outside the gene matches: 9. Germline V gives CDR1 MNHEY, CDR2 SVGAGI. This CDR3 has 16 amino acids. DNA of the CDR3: TGTGCCAGCAGTTACTCAGGACTAGGCCCAGGGGAGACCCAGTACTTC. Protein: CASSYSGLGPGETQYF.

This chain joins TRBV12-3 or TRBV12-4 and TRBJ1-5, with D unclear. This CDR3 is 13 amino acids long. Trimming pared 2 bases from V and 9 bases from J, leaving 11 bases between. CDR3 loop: CASSLSESRPQHF. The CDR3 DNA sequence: TGTGCCAGCAGTTTATCAGAGAGTCGGCCCCAGCATTTT.

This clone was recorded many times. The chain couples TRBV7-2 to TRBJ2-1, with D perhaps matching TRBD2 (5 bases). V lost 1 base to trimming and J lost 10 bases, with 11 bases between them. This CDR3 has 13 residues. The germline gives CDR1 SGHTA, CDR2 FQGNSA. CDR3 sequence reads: CASSLGRSNEQFF. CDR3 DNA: TGTGCCAGCAGCTTAGGGAGGTCGAACGAGCAGTTCTTC.

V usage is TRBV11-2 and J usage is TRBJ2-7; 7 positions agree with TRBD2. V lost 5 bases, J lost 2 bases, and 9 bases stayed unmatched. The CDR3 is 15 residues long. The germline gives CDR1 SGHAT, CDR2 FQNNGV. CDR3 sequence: CASSTTTSRPYEQYF. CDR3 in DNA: TGTGCCAGCAGCACTACGACTAGCAGGCCCTACGAGCAGTACTTC.

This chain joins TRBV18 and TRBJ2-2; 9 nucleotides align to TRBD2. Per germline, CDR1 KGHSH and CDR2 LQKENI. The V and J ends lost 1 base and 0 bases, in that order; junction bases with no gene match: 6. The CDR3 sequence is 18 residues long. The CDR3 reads CASSPLLAGVTNTGELFF. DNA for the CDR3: TGTGCCAGCTCACCACTCTTAGCGGGAGTGACGAACACCGGGGAGCTGTTTTTT.

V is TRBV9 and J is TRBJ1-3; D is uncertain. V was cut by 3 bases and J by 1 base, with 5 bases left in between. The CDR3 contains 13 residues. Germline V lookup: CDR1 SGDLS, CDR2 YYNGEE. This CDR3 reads CASSEHSGNTIYF. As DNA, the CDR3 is TGTGCCAGCAGCGAACATTCTGGAAACACCATATATTTT.

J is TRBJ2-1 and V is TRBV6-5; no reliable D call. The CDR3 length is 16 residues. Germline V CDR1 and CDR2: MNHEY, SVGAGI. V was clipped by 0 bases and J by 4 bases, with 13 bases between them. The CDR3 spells CASSYSGRVPYNEQFF. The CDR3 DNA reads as TGTGCCAGCAGTTACTCCGGCCGGGTACCGTACAATGAGCAGTTCTTC.

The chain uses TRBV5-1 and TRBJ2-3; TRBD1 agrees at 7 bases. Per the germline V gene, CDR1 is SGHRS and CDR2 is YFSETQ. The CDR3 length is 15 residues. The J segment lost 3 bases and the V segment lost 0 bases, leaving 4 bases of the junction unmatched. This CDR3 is CASSLGQGETDTQYF. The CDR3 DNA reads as TGCGCCAGCAGCTTGGGACAGGGAGAAACAGATACGCAGTATTTT. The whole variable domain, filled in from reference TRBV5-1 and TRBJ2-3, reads KAGVTQTPRYLIKTRGQQVTLSCSPISGHRSVSWYQQTPGQGLQFLFEYFSETQRNKGNFPGRFSGRQFSNSRSEMNVSTLELGDSALYLCASSLGQGETDTQYFGPGTRLTVL.

CDR3 sequence: CASSLGTSSYNEQFF. CDR3 DNA sequence: TGTGCCAGCAGCTTGGGGACAAGCTCCTACAATGAGCAGTTCTTC. This chain joins TRBV5-4 and TRBJ2-1, with D possibly TRBD1 on 5 matching bases. The V end lost 0 bases, the J end lost 0 bases, and 7 bases lay between the germline ends. Per germline, CDR1 SGHNT and CDR2 YYREEE (reference sequence). This CDR3 region has 15 residues.

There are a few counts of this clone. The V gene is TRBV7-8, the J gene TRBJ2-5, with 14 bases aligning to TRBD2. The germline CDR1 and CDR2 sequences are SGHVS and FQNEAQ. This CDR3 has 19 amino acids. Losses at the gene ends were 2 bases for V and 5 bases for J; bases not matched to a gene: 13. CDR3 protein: CASSLTRTSGRRVGETQYF. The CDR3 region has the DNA TGTGCCAGCAGCTTAACTAGGACTAGCGGGAGGAGGGTAGGCGAGACCCAGTACTTC.

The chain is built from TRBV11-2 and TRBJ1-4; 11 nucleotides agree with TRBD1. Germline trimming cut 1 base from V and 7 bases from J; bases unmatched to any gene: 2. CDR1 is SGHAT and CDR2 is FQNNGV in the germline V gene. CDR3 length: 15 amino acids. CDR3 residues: CASSLGGTGGEKLFF. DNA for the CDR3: TGTGCCAGCAGCTTAGGTGGGACAGGGGGTGAAAAACTGTTTTTT.

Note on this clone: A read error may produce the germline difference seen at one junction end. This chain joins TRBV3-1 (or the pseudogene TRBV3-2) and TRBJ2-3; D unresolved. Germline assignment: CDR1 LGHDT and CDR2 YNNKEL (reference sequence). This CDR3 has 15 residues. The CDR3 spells CASSQVGRDADTQYF. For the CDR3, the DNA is TGTGCCAGCAGTCAAGTGGGAAGGGATGCAGATACGCAGTATTTT.